Listed here are 25 T cell receptor beta chains from one sample, sequenced in a study of OX40 agonist ivuxolimab in advanced cancers. Data came from immunoSEQ multiplex PCR; TCRdb stores just in-frame clones and leaves some out. This sample has about 69,000 clones, with approximately 81% found just once. This specimen was CD4+ or CD8+ T cells sorted from blood, taken in a trial of the OX40 agonist ivuxolimab. The receptors derive from an adult with an advanced solid tumor such as melanoma, head and neck, liver or kidney cancer.

The V call is TRBV5-1, the J call TRBJ2-5; the D is unclear. The CDR3 consists of 14 residues. Germline-derived CDR1 and CDR2 are SGHRS and YFSETQ. V shed 0 bases and J shed 3 bases, with 9 bases lying between them. The CDR3 reads CASSLAGGEETQYF. The CDR3 DNA reads as TGCGCCAGCAGCTTGGCCGGCGGAGAAGAGACCCAGTACTTC.

The rearrangement joins TRBV7-8 to TRBJ2-5; D is ambiguous. Trimming stripped 5 bases from V and 3 bases from J, with 22 bases between. Germline V gives CDR1 SGHVS, CDR2 FQNEAQ. This CDR3 is built from 17 residues. This CDR3 reads CASSVRLPADVKETQYF. Here the CDR3 DNA reads TGTGCCAGCAGCGTTCGTCTTCCCGCGGACGTAAAAGAGACCCAGTACTTC.

The rearrangement links TRBV5-1 to TRBJ2-1, with 11 bases that match TRBD2. CDR3 size: 16 residues. Trimming removed 4 bases from V and 6 bases from J; junction bases left unmatched: 9. Germline CDR1 reads SGHRS; CDR2 reads YFSETQ. Here the CDR3 DNA reads TGCGCCAGCAGCCCTCTAACTAGCGGGAGTTTCAATGAGCAGTTCTTC. Its protein is CASSPLTSGSFNEQFF. The whole variable domain, filled in from reference TRBV5-1 and TRBJ2-1, reads KAGVTQTPRYLIKTRGQQVTLSCSPISGHRSVSWYQQTPGQGLQFLFEYFSETQRNKGNFPGRFSGRQFSNSRSEMNVSTLELGDSALYLCASSPLTSGSFNEQFFGPGTRLTVL.

CDR3 coding DNA: TGTGCCAGCAGTCCCCAAACGATGGGGAACACTGAAGCTTTCTTT. It is translated as CASSPQTMGNTEAFF. The chain combines TRBV28 with TRBJ1-1, with D unclear. This CDR3 is built from 15 residues. V shed 5 bases and J shed 1 base, with 14 bases lying between them. The germline gives CDR1 MDHEN, CDR2 SYDVKM.

Regarding this clone: It is unclear where the CDR3 begins or ends on the DNA, so no DNA is shown, and the CDR3 is as TCRdb lists it. CDR3 amino acids: CASSSYVGPNTGELFF. This chain links TRBV7-6 with TRBJ2-2. Counting both end residues, the CDR3 totals 16 amino acids. Germline values: CDR1 SGHVS, CDR2 FNYEAQ.

The gene calls are TRBV2 and TRBJ2-5; the D gene is possibly TRBD1 (7 bases). Germline loops: CDR1 SNHLY, CDR2 FYNNEI. This CDR3 has 15 residues. With 5 bases removed from V and 2 bases from J, the gap between germline ends came to 15 bases. This CDR3 is CASSIRQGGQETQYF. DNA of the CDR3: TGTGCCAGCAGTATCCGCCAGGGGGGACAAGAGACCCAGTACTTC.

The chain is built from TRBV7-3 and TRBJ2-2; D gene ambiguous. The CDR3 covers 13 residues. CDR1 and CDR2 from the germline V gene are SGHTA and FQGTGA. V dropped 6 bases and J dropped 3 bases, with 8 bases sitting between them. Written as DNA, the CDR3 is TGTGCCAGCAGTCGGGCCTACACCGGGGAGCTGTTTTTT. Protein: CASSRAYTGELFF.

V is TRBV29-1 and J is TRBJ1-2; the D gene is possibly TRBD1 (5 bases). With 1 base removed from V and 7 bases from J, the gap between germline ends came to 13 bases. The CDR3 spans 13 residues. Per the germline V gene, CDR1 is SQVTM and CDR2 is ANQGSEA. The CDR3 here is CSVEGAGASGYTF. Written as DNA, the CDR3 is TGCAGCGTTGAAGGTGCCGGGGCGTCTGGCTACACCTTC.

The genes are TRBV7-2 and TRBJ1-1; 7 bases match TRBD1. V lost 5 bases to trimming and J lost 4 bases; unmatched junction nucleotides: 4. The CDR3 spans 13 residues. The germline V gene has CDR1 SGHTA and CDR2 FQGNSA. The CDR3 DNA reads as TGTGCCAGCAGCGACAGGGTGAGCACTGAAGCTTTCTTT. Amino acid sequence: CASSDRVSTEAFF.

V is TRBV15 and J is TRBJ2-7; D gene ambiguous. Germline V gene lookup returns CDR1 LNHNV and CDR2 YYDKDF (reference sequence). The V end was cut by 1 base, the J end by 4 bases, with 17 bases between. There are 16 residues in the CDR3. The CDR3 sequence: CATSRARSSAGYEQYF. The CDR3 DNA reads TGTGCCACCAGCAGAGCTCGATCGTCAGCTGGTTACGAGCAGTACTTC.

V is TRBV29-1 and J is TRBJ2-5; a possible D gene is TRBD1 (6 bases). V lost 6 bases, J lost 1 base, and 12 bases lay in between. CDR3 length: 13 residues. Germline CDR1 and CDR2: SQVTM and ANQGSEA. Here the CDR3 DNA reads TGCAGCGTCCTGGACAGCATCCAAGAGACCCAGTACTTC. This gives the protein CSVLDSIQETQYF. The full variable domain, rest sourced from reference TRBV29-1 and TRBJ2-5, is SAVISQKPSRDICQRGTSLTIQCQVDSQVTMMFWYRQQPGQSLTLIATANQGSEATYESGFVIDKFPISRPNLTFSTLTVSNMSPEDSSIYLCSVLDSIQETQYFGPGTRLLVL.

This clone was seen only a few times. V and J are TRBV4-1 and TRBJ1-2, with 7 nucleotides matching TRBD1. In germline, CDR1 is MGHRA, CDR2 YSYEKL. V was clipped by 4 bases and J by 4 bases; unmatched bases: 12. This CDR3 comprises 16 residues. The DNA of the CDR3 is TGCGCCAGCAGCCCAAGAATTACAGGGGATGGCTATGGCTACACCTTC. Protein: CASSPRITGDGYGYTF.

The chain is built from TRBV21-1 and TRBJ2-7; no check of the table's D call, TRBD1, against the DNA was made. TRBV21-1 is a pseudogene segment. This CDR3 region has 17 residues. CDR3 bases: TGTGCCAGCAGCAAACCTGATCCGGGACAGCTTCCCGGCGAGCAGTACTTC. It specifies CASSKPDPGQLPGEQYF.

The rearrangement joins TRBV7-9 to TRBJ1-3, with TRBD1 matching over 7 bases. Germline lookup yields CDR1 SEHNR and CDR2 FQNEAQ (reference sequence). The CDR3 has 18 amino acids. Trimming removed 5 bases from V and 0 bases from J; junction bases left unmatched: 13. The CDR3 spells CASSTPTGSFYSGNTIYF. CDR3 DNA sequence: TGTGCCAGCAGCACGCCGACAGGGTCCTTCTACTCTGGAAACACCATATATTTT.

The J gene is TRBJ2-5, the V gene TRBV9, with 10 bases that match TRBD2. The J segment lost 3 bases and the V segment lost 4 bases, leaving 9 bases of the junction unmatched. CDR3 length: 16 residues. The germline CDR1 and CDR2 sequences are SGDLS and YYNGEE. This chain's CDR3 is CASSPIPGTSEETQYF. The CDR3 DNA follows: TGTGCCAGCAGCCCCATCCCCGGGACTAGCGAAGAGACCCAGTACTTC.

The chain employs TRBV15 and TRBJ2-3; D tentatively fits TRBD1 or TRBD2 (6 bases each). CDR1 LNHNV and CDR2 YYDKDF come from the germline V gene (reference sequence). The CDR3 length is 16 residues. V dropped 0 bases and J dropped 2 bases, with 12 bases sitting between them. Written as DNA, the CDR3 is TGTGCCACCAGCAGAGATAAGGGGGGATTCACAGATACGCAGTATTTT. Encoded protein: CATSRDKGGFTDTQYF.

The rearrangement joins TRBV7-2 to TRBJ1-2; no reliable D call. Germline V lookup: CDR1 SGHTA, CDR2 FQGNSA. This CDR3 is 13 amino acids long. Trimming took off 3 bases at V and 4 bases at J, with 9 bases between the two ends. CDR3 region: CASSFGRGYGYTF. CDR3 coding DNA: TGTGCCAGCAGCTTTGGGCGAGGCTATGGCTACACCTTC.

This chain connects TRBV28 to TRBJ1-2, with 12 bases that match TRBD1. CDR3 size: 13 residues. The V gene's germline CDR1 is MDHEN and CDR2 SYDVKM. J gave up 7 bases and V 6 bases, and 3 bases lay outside the gene matches. The CDR3 spells CASRGQGAAGYTF. The CDR3 coding sequence is TGTGCCAGCAGGGGACAGGGGGCGGCTGGCTACACCTTC.

The J gene is TRBJ2-7, the V gene TRBV19; 10 nucleotides align to TRBD2. V was clipped by 3 bases and J by 2 bases; unmatched bases: 4. The germline CDR1 and CDR2 sequences are LNHDA and SQIVND (reference sequence). CDR3 length: 15 amino acids. The CDR3 coding sequence is TGTGCCAGTAGTATGGGTCTAGCGGGAGCCTACGAGCAGTACTTC. Its translation is CASSMGLAGAYEQYF. Filled out from reference TRBV19 and TRBJ2-7, the complete variable domain reads DGGITQSPKYLFRKEGQNVTLSCEQNLNHDAMYWYRQDPGQGLRLIYYSQIVNDFQKGDIAEGYSVSREKKESFPLTVTSAQKNPTAFYLCASSMGLAGAYEQYFGPGTRLTVT.

A word on this clone: A junction boundary mismatches the germline segment, possibly from a read error. The J gene is TRBJ2-1, the V gene TRBV7-7; 7 bases are shared with TRBD1. The CDR3 contains 14 residues. In germline, CDR1 is SSHAT, CDR2 FNYEAQ (reference sequence). The CDR3 loop reads CASSFRDRDNEQFF. The CDR3 DNA reads TGTGCTAGCAGCTTTCGAGACAGGGACAATGAGCAGTTCTTC.

The gene calls are TRBV29-1 and TRBJ2-6; D might be TRBD2 (6 bases). The CDR3 is made up of 15 amino acids. V shed 5 bases and J shed 3 bases, with 14 bases lying between them. Germline loops: CDR1 SQVTM, CDR2 ANQGSEA. The CDR3 sequence is CSVSRGLNGANVLTF. For the CDR3, the DNA is TGCAGCGTTTCCCGGGGGTTAAATGGGGCCAACGTCCTGACTTTC. Full variable domain (outside the CDR3, taken from reference TRBV29-1 and TRBJ2-6): SAVISQKPSRDICQRGTSLTIQCQVDSQVTMMFWYRQQPGQSLTLIATANQGSEATYESGFVIDKFPISRPNLTFSTLTVSNMSPEDSSIYLCSVSRGLNGANVLTFGAGSRLTVL.

The CDR3 loop is CATSRGTGGLYGYTF. The CDR3 DNA follows: TGTGCCACCAGCAGGGGGACAGGGGGATTGTATGGCTACACCTTC. The J gene is TRBJ1-2, the V gene TRBV15; 11 bases are a match to TRBD1. The germline V gene encodes CDR1 LNHNV and CDR2 YYDKDF (reference sequence). This CDR3 has 15 residues. Germline trimming cut 3 bases from V and 5 bases from J; bases unmatched to any gene: 5.

The genes are TRBV4-1 and TRBJ1-2, with a tentative D call TRBD1 (6 bases). With 4 bases removed from V and 4 bases from J, the gap between germline ends came to 13 bases. This CDR3 has 14 residues. Germline V gene data show CDR1 as MGHRA and CDR2 as YSYEKL. This CDR3 reads CASSRRQVGYGYTF. Written as DNA, the CDR3 is TGCGCCAGCAGCCGTCGACAGGTGGGCTATGGCTACACCTTC.

This clone was recorded a few times. V and J are TRBV5-6 and TRBJ2-7, with TRBD1 identical over 9 bases. The junction had 4 bases not matched to a gene; V was cut back by 3 bases and J by 3 bases. The CDR3 has 14 residues. CDR1 is SGHDT, CDR2 YYEEEE, per germline. The CDR3 spells CASSSGTGNYEQYF. The CDR3 DNA follows: TGTGCCAGCAGCTCCGGGACAGGGAACTACGAGCAGTACTTC. The whole variable domain, filled in from reference TRBV5-6 and TRBJ2-7, reads DAGVTQSPTHLIKTRGQQVTLRCSPKSGHDTVSWYQQALGQGPQFIFQYYEEEERQRGNFPDRFSGHQFPNYSSELNVNALLLGDSALYLCASSSGTGNYEQYFGPGTRLTVT.

J is TRBJ2-6 and V is TRBV13, with a possible D match to TRBD2 (5 bases). This CDR3 comprises 17 residues. V was pared by 0 bases and J by 2 bases, with 11 bases between. Looked up from germline, CDR1 is PRHDT and CDR2 is FYEKMQ (reference sequence). CDR3 amino acids: CASSLGRSRAGANVLTF. Here the CDR3 DNA reads TGTGCCAGCAGCTTAGGCCGGTCGAGGGCTGGGGCCAACGTCCTGACTTTC. Full variable domain (outside the CDR3, taken from reference TRBV13 and TRBJ2-6): AAGVIQSPRHLIKEKRETATLKCYPIPRHDTVYWYQQGPGQDPQFLISFYEKMQSDKGSIPDRFSAQQFSDYHSELNMSSLELGDSALYFCASSLGRSRAGANVLTFGAGSRLTVL.